This TCR beta chain came from a study of a mutant IDH1 vaccine in newly diagnosed glioma. The time point: week 35, safety follow-up. Every vaccine dose comprised 300 ug of mutant IDH1 20-mer peptide plus topical imiquimod. Astrocytomas found in donors were new, WHO grade 3 or 4, IDH1-mutant and ATRX-lost. Comments on this clone: Its matching antigen is unknown.

The data were produced by immunoSEQ multiplex PCR, yet TCRdb's version contains in-frame clones alone and is incomplete. The sample lists about 56,000 clones; approximately 87% were seen once. The junction had 1 base not matched to a gene; V was cut back by 0 bases and J by 6 bases. This CDR3 spans 14 amino acids. Germline loops: CDR1 SGHTA, CDR2 FQGNSA. The sequence was collected from a man aged 40-55 years with glioma. Material: PBMCs, obtained from a glioma patient whose treatment included an IDH1 peptide vaccine. The chain is built from TRBV7-2 and TRBJ2-7; 11 bases line up with TRBD2. CDR3 sequence (DNA): TGTGCCAGCAGCTTAGCCCTAGCGGGAGGCGAGCAGTACTTC. Residues: CASSLALAGGEQYF.